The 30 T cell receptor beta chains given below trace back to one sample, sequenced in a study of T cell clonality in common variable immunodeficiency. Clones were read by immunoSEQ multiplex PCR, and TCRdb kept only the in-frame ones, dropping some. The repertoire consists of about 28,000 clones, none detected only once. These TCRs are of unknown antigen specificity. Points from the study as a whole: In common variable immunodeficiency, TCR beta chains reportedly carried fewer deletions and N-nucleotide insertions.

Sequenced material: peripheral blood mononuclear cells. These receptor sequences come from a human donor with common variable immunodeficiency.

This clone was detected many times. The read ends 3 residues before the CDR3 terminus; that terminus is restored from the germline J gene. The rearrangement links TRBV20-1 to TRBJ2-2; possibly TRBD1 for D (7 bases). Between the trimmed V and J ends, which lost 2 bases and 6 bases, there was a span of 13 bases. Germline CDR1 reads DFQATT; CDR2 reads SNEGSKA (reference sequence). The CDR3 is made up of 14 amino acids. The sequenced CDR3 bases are TGCAGTGCTAGACCGCAGGGGGGCCCCGGGGAG. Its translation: CSARPQGGPGE. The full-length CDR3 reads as CSARPQGGPGELFF.

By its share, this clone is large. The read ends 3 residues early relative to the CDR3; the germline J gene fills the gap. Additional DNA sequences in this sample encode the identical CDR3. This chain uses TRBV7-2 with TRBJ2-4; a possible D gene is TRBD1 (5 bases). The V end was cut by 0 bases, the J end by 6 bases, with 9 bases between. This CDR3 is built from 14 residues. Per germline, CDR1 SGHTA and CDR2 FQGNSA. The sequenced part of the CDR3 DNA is TGTGCCAGCAGCTTAGCGCGGCAGGGAAACATT. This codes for CASSLARQGNI. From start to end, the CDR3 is CASSLARQGNIQYF.

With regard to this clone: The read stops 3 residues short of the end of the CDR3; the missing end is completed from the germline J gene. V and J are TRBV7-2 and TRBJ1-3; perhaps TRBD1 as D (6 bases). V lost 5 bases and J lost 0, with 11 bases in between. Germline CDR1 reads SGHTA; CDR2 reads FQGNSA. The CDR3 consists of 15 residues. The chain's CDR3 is CASSRTVLSGNTIYF. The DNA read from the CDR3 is TGTGCCAGCAGCAGGACAGTACTCTCTGGAAACACC.

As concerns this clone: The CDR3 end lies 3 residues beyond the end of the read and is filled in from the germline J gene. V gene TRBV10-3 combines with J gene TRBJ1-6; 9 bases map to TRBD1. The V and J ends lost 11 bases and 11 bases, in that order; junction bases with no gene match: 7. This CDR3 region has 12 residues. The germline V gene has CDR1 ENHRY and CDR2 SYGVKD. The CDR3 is CAARDREAPLHF. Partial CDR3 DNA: TGTGCCGCCCGGGACAGGGAAGCACCC.

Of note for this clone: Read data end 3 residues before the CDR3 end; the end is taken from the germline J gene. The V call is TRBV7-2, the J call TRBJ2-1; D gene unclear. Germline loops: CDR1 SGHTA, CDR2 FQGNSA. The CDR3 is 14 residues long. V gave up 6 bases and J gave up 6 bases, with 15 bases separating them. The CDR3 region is CASSPLEAVNEQFF. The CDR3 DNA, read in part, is TGTGCCAGCAGTCCCCTCGAGGCGGTCAATGAG.

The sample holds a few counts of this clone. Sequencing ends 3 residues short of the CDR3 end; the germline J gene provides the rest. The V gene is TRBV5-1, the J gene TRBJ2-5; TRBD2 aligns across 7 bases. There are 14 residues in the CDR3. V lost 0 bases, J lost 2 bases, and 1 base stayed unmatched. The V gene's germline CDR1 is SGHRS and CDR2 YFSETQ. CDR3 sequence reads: CASSLGAGQETQYF. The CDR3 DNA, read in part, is TGCGCCAGCAGCTTGGGAGCGGGACAAGAGACC.

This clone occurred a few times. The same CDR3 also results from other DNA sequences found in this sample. CDR3 residues: CASSLGASGGDTQYF. CDR3 DNA, as far as it was read: TGTGCCAGCAGCTTAGGTGCTAGCGGGGGGGATACG. This chain connects TRBV11-2 to TRBJ2-3; 11 bases line up with TRBD2. The read finishes 3 residues shy of the CDR3 end, and the germline J gene is used to complete it. Germline CDR1 SGHAT, CDR2 FQNNGV. J gave up 6 bases and V 1 base, and 3 bases lay outside the gene matches. The CDR3 totals 15 residues.

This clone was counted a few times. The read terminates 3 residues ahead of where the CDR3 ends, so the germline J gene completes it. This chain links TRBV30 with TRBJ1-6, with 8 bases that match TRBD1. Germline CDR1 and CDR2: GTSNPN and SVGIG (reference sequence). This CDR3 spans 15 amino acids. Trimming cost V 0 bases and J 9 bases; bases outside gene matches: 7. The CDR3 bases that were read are TGTGCCTGGAGTGTACAGGGGGTCTGGGGTTCACCC. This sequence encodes CAWSVQGVWGSP. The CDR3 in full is CAWSVQGVWGSPLHF.

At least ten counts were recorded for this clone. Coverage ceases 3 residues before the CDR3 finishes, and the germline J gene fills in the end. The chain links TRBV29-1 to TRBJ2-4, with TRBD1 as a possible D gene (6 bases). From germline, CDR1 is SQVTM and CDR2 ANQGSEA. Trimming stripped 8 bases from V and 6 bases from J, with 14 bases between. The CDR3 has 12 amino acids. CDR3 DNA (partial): TGCAGCACCTCGGGACAAGGAAACATT. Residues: CSTSGQGNI. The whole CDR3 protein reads CSTSGQGNIQYF.

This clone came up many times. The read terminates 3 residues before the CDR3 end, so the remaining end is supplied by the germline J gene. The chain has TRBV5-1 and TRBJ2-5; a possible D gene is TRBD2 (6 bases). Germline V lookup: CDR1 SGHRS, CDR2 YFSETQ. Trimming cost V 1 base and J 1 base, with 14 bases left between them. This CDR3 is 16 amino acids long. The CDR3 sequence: CASSLSSGGAQETQYF. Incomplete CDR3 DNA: TGCGCCAGCAGCTTGTCCAGTGGCGGGGCCCAAGAGACC.

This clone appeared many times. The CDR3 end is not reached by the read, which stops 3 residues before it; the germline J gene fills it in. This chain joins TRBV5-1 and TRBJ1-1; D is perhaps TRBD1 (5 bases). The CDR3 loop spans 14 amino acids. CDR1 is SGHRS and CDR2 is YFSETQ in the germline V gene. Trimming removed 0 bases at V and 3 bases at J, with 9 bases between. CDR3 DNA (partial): TGCGCCAGCAGCTTGGCCGGGGGATACACTGAA. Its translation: CASSLAGGYTE. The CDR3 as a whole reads CASSLAGGYTEAFF. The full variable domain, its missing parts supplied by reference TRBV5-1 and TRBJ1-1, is KAGVTQTPRYLIKTRGQQVTLSCSPISGHRSVSWYQQTPGQGLQFLFEYFSETQRNKGNFPGRFSGRQFSNSRSEMNVSTLELGDSALYLCASSLAGGYTEAFFGQGTRLTVV.

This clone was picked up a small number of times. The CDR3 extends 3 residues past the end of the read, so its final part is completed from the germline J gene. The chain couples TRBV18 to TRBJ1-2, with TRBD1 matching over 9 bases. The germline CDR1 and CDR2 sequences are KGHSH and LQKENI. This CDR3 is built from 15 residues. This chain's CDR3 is CASSPRDRVYSGYTF. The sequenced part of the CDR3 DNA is TGTGCCAGCTCACCACGGGACAGGGTATACAGCGGC.

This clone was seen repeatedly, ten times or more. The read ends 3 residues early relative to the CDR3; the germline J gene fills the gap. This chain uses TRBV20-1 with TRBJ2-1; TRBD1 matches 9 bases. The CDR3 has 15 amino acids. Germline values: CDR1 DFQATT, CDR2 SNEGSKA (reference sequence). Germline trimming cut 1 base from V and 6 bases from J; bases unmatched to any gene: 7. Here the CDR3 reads CSARAGTGRFNEQFF. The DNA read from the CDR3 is TGCAGTGCTAGAGCCGGGACAGGGCGGTTCAATGAG.

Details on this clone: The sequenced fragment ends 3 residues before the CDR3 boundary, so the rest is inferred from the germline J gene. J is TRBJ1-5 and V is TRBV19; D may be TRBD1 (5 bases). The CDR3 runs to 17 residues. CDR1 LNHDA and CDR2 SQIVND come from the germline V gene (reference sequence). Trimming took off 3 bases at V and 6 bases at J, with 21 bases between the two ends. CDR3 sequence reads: CASSILRSRGVVQPQHF. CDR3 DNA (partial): TGTGCCAGTAGTATTTTGAGGTCGAGGGGAGTGGTTCAGCCC.

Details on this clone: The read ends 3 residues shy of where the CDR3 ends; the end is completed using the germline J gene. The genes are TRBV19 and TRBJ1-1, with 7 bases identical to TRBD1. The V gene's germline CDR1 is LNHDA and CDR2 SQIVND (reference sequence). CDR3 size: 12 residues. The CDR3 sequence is CASSLTGPEAFF. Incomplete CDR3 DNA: TGTGCCAGTAGTTTGACAGGGCCCGAA.

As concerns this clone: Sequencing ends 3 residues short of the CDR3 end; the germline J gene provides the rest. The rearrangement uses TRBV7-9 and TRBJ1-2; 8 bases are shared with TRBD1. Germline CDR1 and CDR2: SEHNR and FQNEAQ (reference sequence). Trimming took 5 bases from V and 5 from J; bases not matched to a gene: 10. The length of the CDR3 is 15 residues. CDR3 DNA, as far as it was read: TGTGCCAGCAGCCACTTTGACAGGGGTGGTTATGGC. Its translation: CASSHFDRGGYG. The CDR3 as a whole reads CASSHFDRGGYGYTF.

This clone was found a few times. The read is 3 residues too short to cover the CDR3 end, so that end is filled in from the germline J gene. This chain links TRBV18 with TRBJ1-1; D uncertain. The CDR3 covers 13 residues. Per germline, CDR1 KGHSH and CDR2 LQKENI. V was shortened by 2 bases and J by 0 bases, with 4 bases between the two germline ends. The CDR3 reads CASSPDMNTEAFF. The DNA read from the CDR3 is TGTGCCAGCTCACCAGACATGAACACTGAA.

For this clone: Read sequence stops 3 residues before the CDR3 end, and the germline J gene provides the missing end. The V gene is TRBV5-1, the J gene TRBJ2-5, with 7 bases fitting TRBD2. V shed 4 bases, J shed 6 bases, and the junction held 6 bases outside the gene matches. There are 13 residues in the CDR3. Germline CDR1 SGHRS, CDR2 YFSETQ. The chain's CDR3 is CASSAPSGKTQYF. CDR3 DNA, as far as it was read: TGCGCCAGCAGCGCCCCTAGCGGTAAGACC. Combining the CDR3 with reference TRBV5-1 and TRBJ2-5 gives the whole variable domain KAGVTQTPRYLIKTRGQQVTLSCSPISGHRSVSWYQQTPGQGLQFLFEYFSETQRNKGNFPGRFSGRQFSNSRSEMNVSTLELGDSALYLCASSAPSGKTQYFGPGTRLLVL.

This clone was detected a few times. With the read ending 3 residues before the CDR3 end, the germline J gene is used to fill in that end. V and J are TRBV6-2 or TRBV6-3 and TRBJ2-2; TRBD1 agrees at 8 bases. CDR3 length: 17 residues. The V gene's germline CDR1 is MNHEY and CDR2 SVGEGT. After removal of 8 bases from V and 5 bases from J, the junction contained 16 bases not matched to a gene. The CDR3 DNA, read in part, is TGTGCCAGCCCACCGGTGTACGGGACAGGCGATACCGGGGAG. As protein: CASPPVYGTGDTGE. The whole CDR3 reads CASPPVYGTGDTGELFF.

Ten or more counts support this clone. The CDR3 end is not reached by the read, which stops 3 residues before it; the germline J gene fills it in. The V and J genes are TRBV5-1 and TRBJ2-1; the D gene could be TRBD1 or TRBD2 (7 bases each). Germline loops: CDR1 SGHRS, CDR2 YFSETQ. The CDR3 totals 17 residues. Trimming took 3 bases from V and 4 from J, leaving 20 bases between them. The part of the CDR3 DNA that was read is TGCGCCAGCAGCTCTCTACTGACAGGGAGGGGGTACAATGAG. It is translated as CASSSLLTGRGYNE. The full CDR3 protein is CASSSLLTGRGYNEQFF.

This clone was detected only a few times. The CDR3 protein is CAWKRAGGSRNSPLHF. CDR3 DNA (partial): TGTGCCTGGAAAAGAGCAGGGGGCTCAAGGAATTCACCC. This sequence joins TRBV30 and TRBJ1-6; 8 positions agree with TRBD1. The read gets to within 3 residues of the CDR3 end, and the germline J gene fills in the rest. The CDR3 totals 16 residues. CDR1 GTSNPN and CDR2 SVGIG come from the germline V gene (reference sequence). J was trimmed by 7 bases and V by 4 bases; bases with no gene match: 12. The full variable domain, completed using reference TRBV30 and TRBJ1-6, is SQTIHQWPATLVQPVGSPLSLECTVEGTSNPNLYWYRQAAGRGLQLLFYSVGIGQISSEVPQNLSASRPQDRQFILSSKKLLLSDSGFYLCAWKRAGGSRNSPLHFGNGTRLTVT.

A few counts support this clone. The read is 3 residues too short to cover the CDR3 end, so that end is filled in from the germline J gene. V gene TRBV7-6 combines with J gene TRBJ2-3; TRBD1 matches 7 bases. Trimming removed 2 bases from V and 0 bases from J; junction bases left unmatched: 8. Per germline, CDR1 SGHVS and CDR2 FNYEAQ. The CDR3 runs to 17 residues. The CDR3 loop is CASSLHPGGISTDTQYF. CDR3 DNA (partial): TGTGCCAGCAGCTTACATCCAGGGGGTATTAGCACAGATACG.

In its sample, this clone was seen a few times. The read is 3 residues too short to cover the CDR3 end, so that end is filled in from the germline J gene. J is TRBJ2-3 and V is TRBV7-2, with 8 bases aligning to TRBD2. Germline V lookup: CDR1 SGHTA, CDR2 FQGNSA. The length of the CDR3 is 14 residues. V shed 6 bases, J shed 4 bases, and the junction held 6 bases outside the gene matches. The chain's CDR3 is CASSRGGRSDTQYF. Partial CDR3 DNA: TGTGCCAGCAGTCGGGGGGGCCGATCAGATACG.

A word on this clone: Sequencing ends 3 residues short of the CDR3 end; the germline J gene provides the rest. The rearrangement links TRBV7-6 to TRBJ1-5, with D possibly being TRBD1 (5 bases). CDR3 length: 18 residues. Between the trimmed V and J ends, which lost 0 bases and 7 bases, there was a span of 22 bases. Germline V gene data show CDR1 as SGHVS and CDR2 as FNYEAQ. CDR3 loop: CASSLAQRGIRTSQPQHF. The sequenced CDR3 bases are TGTGCCAGCAGCTTAGCGCAGAGGGGAATCAGGACGAGCCAGCCC.

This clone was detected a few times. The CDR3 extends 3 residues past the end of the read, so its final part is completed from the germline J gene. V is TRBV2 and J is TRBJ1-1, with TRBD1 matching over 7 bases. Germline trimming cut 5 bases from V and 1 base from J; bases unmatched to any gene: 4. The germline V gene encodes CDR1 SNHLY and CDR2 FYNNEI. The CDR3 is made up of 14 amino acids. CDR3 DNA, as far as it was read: TGTGCCAGCAGTCAGACAGGGAGGAACACTGAA. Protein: CASSQTGRNTE. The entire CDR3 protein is CASSQTGRNTEAFF.

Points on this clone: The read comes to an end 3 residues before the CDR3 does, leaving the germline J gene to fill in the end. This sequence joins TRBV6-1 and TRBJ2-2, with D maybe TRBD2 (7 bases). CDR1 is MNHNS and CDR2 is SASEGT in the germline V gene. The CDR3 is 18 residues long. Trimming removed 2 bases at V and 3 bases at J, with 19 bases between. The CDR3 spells CASSESDMEGGYTGELFF. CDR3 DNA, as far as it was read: TGTGCCAGCAGTGAATCCGATATGGAGGGGGGGTACACCGGGGAG.

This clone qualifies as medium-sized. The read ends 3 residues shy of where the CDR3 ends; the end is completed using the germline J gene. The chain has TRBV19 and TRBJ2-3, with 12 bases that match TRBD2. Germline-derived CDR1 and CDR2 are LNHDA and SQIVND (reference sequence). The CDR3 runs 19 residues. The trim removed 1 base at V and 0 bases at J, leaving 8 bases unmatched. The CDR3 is CASSIAGLAGGASTDTQYF. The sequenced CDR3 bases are TGTGCCAGTAGTATAGCGGGGCTAGCGGGGGGGGCGAGCACAGATACG.

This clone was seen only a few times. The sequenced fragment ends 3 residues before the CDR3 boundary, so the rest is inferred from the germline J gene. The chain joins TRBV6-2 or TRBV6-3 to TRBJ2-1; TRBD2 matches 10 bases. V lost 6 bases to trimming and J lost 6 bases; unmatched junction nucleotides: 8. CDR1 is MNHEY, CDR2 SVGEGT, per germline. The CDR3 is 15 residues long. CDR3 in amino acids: CASRPTAGGRNEQFF. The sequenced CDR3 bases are TGTGCCAGCAGACCTACAGCGGGGGGGCGCAATGAG.

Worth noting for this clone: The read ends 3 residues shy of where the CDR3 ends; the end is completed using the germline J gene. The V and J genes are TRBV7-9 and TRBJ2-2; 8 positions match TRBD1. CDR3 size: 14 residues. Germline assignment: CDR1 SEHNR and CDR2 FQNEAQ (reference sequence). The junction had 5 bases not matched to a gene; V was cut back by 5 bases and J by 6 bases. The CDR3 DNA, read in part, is TGTGCCAGCAGCCGTTTGGACAGGGCCGGGGAG. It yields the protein CASSRLDRAGE. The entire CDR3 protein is CASSRLDRAGELFF. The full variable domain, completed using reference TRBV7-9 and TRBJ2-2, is DTGVSQNPRHKITKRGQNVTFRCDPISEHNRLYWYRQTLGQGPEFLTYFQNEAQLEKSRLLSDRFSAERPKGSFSTLEIQRTEQGDSAMYLCASSRLDRAGELFFGEGSRLTVL.

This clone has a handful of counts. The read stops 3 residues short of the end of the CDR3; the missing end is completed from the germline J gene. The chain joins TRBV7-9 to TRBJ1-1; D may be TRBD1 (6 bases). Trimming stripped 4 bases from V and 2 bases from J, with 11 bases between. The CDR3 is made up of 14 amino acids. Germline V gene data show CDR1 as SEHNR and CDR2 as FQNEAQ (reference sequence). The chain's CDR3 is CASSYGGANTEAFF. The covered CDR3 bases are TGTGCCAGCAGCTACGGGGGGGCAAACACTGAA.